The 6 T cell receptor beta chains below come from one sample, sequenced in a study of T-cell reconstitution after alpha-beta-depleted transplantation in children. TCRbeta library preparation incorporated unique molecular identifiers. TCRdb independently ran MiXCR on the PCR reads; one entry per CDR3 protein. The table records 250,000 to 300,000 distinct CDR3 sequences, over 9.5% of them present only once. Sequences were derived from PBMCs, sampled before TCRalphabeta/CD19-depleted stem cell transplant. The source of these receptors is a boy under three years old with acute myeloid leukemia, due to receive a stem cell transplant.

This clonotype was found many times. This rearrangement joins TRBV9 to TRBJ2-3; 8 nucleotides align to TRBD1. The CDR3 spans 18 residues. Trimming at V came to 1 base and at J to 4 bases, leaving 14 bases not matched to a gene. Germline values: CDR1 SGDLS, CDR2 YYNGEE. CDR3 DNA sequence: TGTGCCAGCAGCGTACCGACGACCTTACAGGGGGGACCAGATACGCAGTATTTT. Protein: CASSVPTTLQGGPDTQYF.

Ten or more counts support this clonotype. V usage is TRBV5-6 and J usage is TRBJ2-5; D gene unclear. CDR1 and CDR2 (germline): SGHDT, YYEEEE. The germline V and J ends were trimmed by 2 bases and 1 base, with 9 bases remaining between them. The CDR3 totals 14 residues. CDR3 in DNA: TGTGCCAGCAGCTTAGACCAAATCCAAGAGACCCAGTACTTC. Protein product: CASSLDQIQETQYF.

This clonotype was counted ten times or more. The chain combines TRBV29-1 with TRBJ2-7; TRBD1 aligns across 9 bases. The CDR3 is made up of 14 amino acids. Trimming at V came to 2 bases and at J to 2 bases, leaving 4 bases not matched to a gene. Germline V gene data show CDR1 as SQVTM and CDR2 as ANQGSEA. The CDR3 DNA sequence: TGCAGCGTTGAAAAGGGACAGGGAGCCTACGAGCAGTACTTC. This codes for CSVEKGQGAYEQYF.

In this sample, this clonotype turned up many times. The chain uses TRBV6-6 and TRBJ1-2, with TRBD1 matching over 8 bases. This CDR3 region has 13 residues. Germline-derived CDR1 and CDR2 are MNHNY and SVGAGI (reference sequence). V was pared by 6 bases and J by 4 bases, with 4 bases of the junction left unmatched. CDR3 in amino acids: CASRRTGTYGYTF. The CDR3 DNA reads TGTGCCAGCAGACGGACAGGGACCTATGGCTACACCTTC.

At least ten counts were recorded for this clonotype. The chain joins TRBV13 to TRBJ2-7; perhaps TRBD1 as D (6 bases). This CDR3 contains 13 residues. Germline V lookup: CDR1 PRHDT, CDR2 FYEKMQ (reference sequence). The V and J ends lost 1 base and 5 bases respectively, with 9 bases between them. The CDR3 loop reads CASSLDRVHEQYF. CDR3 nucleotide sequence: TGTGCCAGCAGCTTAGACAGGGTCCACGAGCAGTACTTC.

This clonotype has ten or more counts. The CDR3 sequence: CASANLVGGEQFF. In DNA form, the CDR3 reads TGTGCCAGCGCTAATCTCGTTGGGGGTGAGCAGTTCTTC. The rearrangement links TRBV12-3 or TRBV12-4 to TRBJ2-1; tentatively, D is TRBD1 or TRBD2 (5 bases each). This CDR3 contains 13 residues. The V end lost 8 bases, the J end lost 9 bases, and 17 bases lay between the germline ends.